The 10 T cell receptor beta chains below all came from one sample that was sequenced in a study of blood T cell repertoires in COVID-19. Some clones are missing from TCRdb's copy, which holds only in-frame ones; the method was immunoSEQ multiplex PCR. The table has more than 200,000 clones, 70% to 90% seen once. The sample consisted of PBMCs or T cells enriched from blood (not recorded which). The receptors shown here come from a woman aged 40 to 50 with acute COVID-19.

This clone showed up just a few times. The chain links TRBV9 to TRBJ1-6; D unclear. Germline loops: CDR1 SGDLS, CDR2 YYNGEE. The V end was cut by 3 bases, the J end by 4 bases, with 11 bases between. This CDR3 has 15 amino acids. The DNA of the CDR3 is TGTGCCAGCAGCGCACAGAGTCGGTATAATTCACCCCTCCACTTT. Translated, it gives CASSAQSRYNSPLHF.

CDR3 in DNA: TGTGCCAGCAGCGCCCGAGGAGGGGCCGAGCAGTACTTC. Translated: CASSARGGAEQYF. J is TRBJ2-7 and V is TRBV7-2, with D perhaps TRBD2 (6 bases). CDR1 SGHTA and CDR2 FQGNSA come from the germline V gene. Trimming removed 5 bases from V and 6 bases from J, with 14 bases in between. The CDR3 sequence is 13 residues long.

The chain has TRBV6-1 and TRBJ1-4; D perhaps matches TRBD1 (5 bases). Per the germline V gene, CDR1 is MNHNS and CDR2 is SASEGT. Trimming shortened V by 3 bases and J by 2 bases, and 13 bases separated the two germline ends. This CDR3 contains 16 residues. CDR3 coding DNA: TGTGCCAGCAGTGACGCAGGGTTTGGGACTAATGAAAAACTGTTTTTT. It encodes CASSDAGFGTNEKLFF.

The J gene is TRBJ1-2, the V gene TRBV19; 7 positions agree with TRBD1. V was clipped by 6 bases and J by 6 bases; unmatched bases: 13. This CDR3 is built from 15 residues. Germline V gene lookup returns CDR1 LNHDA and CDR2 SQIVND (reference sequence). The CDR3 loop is CASSPQIDRANGYTF. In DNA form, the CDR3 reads TGTGCCAGTAGCCCCCAGATCGACAGGGCAAATGGCTACACCTTC.

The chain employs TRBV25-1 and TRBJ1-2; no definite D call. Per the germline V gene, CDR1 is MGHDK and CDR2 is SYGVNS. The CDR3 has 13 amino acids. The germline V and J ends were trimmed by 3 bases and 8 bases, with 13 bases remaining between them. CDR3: CASSDSLGLGYTF. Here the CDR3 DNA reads TGTGCCAGCAGTGATTCGCTAGGTCTCGGCTACACCTTC.

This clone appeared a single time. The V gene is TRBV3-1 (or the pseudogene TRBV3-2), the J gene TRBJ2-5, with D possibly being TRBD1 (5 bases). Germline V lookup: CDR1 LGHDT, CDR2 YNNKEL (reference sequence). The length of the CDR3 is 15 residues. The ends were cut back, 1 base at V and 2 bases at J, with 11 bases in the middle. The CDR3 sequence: CASSQGRARQETQYF. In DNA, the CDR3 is TGTGCCAGCAGCCAAGGCAGGGCGAGACAAGAGACCCAGTACTTC.

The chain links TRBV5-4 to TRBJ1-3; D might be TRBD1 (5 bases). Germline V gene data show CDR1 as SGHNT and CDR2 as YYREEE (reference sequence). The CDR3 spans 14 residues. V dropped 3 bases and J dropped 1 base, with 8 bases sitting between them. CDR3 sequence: CASSWPGSGNTIYF. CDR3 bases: TGTGCCAGCAGCTGGCCAGGGTCTGGAAACACCATATATTTT.

CDR3 DNA sequence: TGCGCCAGCAGCCAAGAAGGGAGCGGGACTAGCACAGATACGCAGTATTTT. Translated: CASSQEGSGTSTDTQYF. The gene calls are TRBV4-3 and TRBJ2-3; 7 nucleotides agree with TRBD2. The germline CDR1 and CDR2 sequences are LGHNA and YSLEER. Unmatched junction bases numbered 6, after V lost 0 bases and J lost 0 bases. This CDR3 region has 17 residues.

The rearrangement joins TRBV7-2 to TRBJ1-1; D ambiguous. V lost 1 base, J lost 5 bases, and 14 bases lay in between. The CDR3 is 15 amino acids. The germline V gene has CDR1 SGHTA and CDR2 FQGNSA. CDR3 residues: CASSLDQSGWTEAFF. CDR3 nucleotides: TGTGCCAGCAGCTTAGACCAATCCGGGTGGACTGAAGCTTTCTTT. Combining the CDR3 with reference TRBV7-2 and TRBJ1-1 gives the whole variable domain GAGVSQSPSNKVTEKGKDVELRCDPISGHTALYWYRQSLGQGLEFLIYFQGNSAPDKSGLPSDRFSAERTGGSVSTLTIQRTQQEDSAVYLCASSLDQSGWTEAFFGQGTRLTVV.

The CDR3 sequence: CASSQDSRGYGLTGELFF. CDR3 DNA sequence: TGTGCCAGCAGCCAAGATTCTCGGGGATATGGGCTCACCGGGGAGCTGTTTTTT. The gene calls are TRBV3-1 (or the pseudogene TRBV3-2) and TRBJ2-2, with D perhaps matching TRBD2 (5 bases). The germline V gene has CDR1 LGHDT and CDR2 YNNKEL (reference sequence). Trimming shortened V by 0 bases and J by 4 bases, and 18 bases separated the two germline ends. CDR3 size: 18 residues.